This paragraph covers one T cell receptor beta chain sequence. The antigen remains unidentified. Profiled with immunoSEQ multiplex PCR; TCRdb holds only in-frame clones, not every one. Here the sample spans roughly 96,000 clones, about 88% being singletons. These data belong to a study of PD-1 blockade in classical Hodgkin lymphoma. For the study at large: A 3 mg/kg intravenous dose of nivolumab was received by patients every 2 weeks.

This CDR3 region has 14 residues. The V segment lost 6 bases and the J segment 6 bases; nucleotides outside the gene matches: 8. CDR1 MNHNS and CDR2 SASEGT come from the germline V gene. Each patient relapsed following autologous stem cell transplantation, and prior brentuximab vedotin exposure differed. Patients' outcomes at their best amounted to complete response, partial response or progressive disease. Points from the study as a whole: Before treatment, TCR diversity in newly diagnosed patients was reportedly lower than in healthy donors.

The sample consisted of peripheral blood mononuclear cells (PBMCs), taken before the second cycle of nivolumab. This chain links TRBV6-1 with TRBJ1-1, with 9 bases fitting TRBD1. This TCR derives from a human donor with classical Hodgkin lymphoma. Here the CDR3 reads CASSVTGGRAEAFF. The DNA for the CDR3 is TGTGCCAGCAGCGTAACAGGGGGCAGGGCTGAAGCTTTCTTT.